This TCR beta chain appears in the sequencing data of a study of identical twins' blood T cells. Germline V gene sequence: CDR1 LGHDT, CDR2 YNNKEL (reference sequence). With 5 bases removed from V and 4 bases from J, the gap between germline ends came to 21 bases. The CDR3 covers 17 residues. As to this clonotype: Its specificity is not known.

Regarding the study as a whole: Top TCRbeta clonotypes were shared more with twin than unrelated donors.

TCRdb recomputed calls from the 5' RACE reads with MiXCR, one row per CDR3 protein. Of roughly 380,000 distinct CDR3 sequences in the sample, under 30% are singletons; the top ten hold roughly 5.5%. The specimen was PBMCs. The chain couples TRBV3-1 to TRBJ2-1; either TRBD1 or TRBD2 may fit D (5 bases each). This receptor was identified in a woman between 18 and 55 years old in good health. CDR3 residues: CASSGHRPEGYYNEQFF. The CDR3 DNA reads as TGTGCCAGCAGCGGACATCGCCCAGAGGGATATTACAATGAGCAGTTCTTC.